Included here is one T cell receptor (beta chain) sequence, with context. As handled by the study authors: The authors estimated nucleated cell counts from reference gene primer amplification. Sequenced by immunoSEQ multiplex PCR; TCRdb stores in-frame clones only, minus some. V and J calls and clone size are those listed in that table; D and trimming were worked out from the DNA. The repertoire holds about 74,000 clones, roughly 74% seen once, with about 14% in the top ten. The sample originates from a study of blood T cell repertoires in COVID-19. Germline CDR1 reads LGHDT; CDR2 reads YNNKEL (reference sequence). The CDR3 has 14 amino acids. The V and J ends lost 1 base and 4 bases respectively, with 11 bases between them.

This rearrangement joins TRBV3-1 (or the pseudogene TRBV3-2) to TRBJ2-7; possibly TRBD2 for D (5 bases). Input material: peripheral blood. The sequence derives from a human donor in a cohort sampled during active COVID-19. CDR3 amino acids: CASSQALGEYEQYF. The CDR3 DNA is TGTGCCAGCAGCCAAGCACTCGGGGAGTACGAGCAGTACTTC.